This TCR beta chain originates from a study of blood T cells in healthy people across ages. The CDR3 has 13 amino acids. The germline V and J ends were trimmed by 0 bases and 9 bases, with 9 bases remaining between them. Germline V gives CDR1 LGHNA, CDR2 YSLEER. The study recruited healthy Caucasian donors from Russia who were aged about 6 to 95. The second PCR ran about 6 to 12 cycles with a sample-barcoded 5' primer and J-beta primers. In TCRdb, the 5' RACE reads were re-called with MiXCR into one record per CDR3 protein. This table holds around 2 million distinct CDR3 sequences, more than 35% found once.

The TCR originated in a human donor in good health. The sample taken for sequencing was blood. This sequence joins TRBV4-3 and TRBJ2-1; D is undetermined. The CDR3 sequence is CASSQEREGEQFF. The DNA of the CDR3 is TGCGCCAGCAGCCAAGAAAGGGAAGGTGAGCAGTTCTTC.